This TCR beta chain was documented in a study of read filtering for tumor transcriptome and immune sequencing. The study's findings and limits: IR-seq and RNA-seq agreed better without single-read clonotypes.

Molecular barcoded adaptors covering alpha/delta and beta/gamma chains were used on about 0.4 ug RNA. TCRdb passed the reads through MiXCR, listing each CDR3 protein once. Among about 39,000 distinct CDR3 sequences listed, more than 13% were seen once. The CDR3 length is 16 residues. Germline-derived CDR1 and CDR2 are SGHDT and YYEEEE. Trimming at V came to 4 bases and at J to 4 bases, leaving 9 bases not matched to a gene. In the case of this clonotype: Its antigen is as yet unknown.

The TCR sequence derives from a donor aged 40 or older with multiple myeloma. V and J are TRBV5-6 and TRBJ2-1, with 9 positions matching TRBD2. Sequencing was carried out using a population of CD138-negative cells sorted from bone marrow. The CDR3 DNA reads TGTGCCAGCAGCAGGGGTAGCGGGGGTATTTACAATGAGCAGTTCTTC. This sequence encodes CASSRGSGGIYNEQFF.